Sequencing of this TCR beta chain was carried out in a study of T cells after yellow fever vaccination. Losses at the gene ends were 9 bases for V and 3 bases for J; bases not matched to a gene: 4. This CDR3 has 13 residues. TCRdb reanalysed the 5' RACE reads using MiXCR and keeps one entry per CDR3 protein. The table records approximately 550,000 distinct CDR3 sequences, 15% to 20% of them present only once. This receptor was obtained from a man aged 25 to 40 who received the YFV17D yellow fever vaccine. The rearrangement uses TRBV12-3 or TRBV12-4 and TRBJ2-3; TRBD1 aligns across 9 bases. Sequencing was performed on PBMCs, taken 15 days after the yellow fever booster vaccination. This CDR3 is CASGQGRTDTQYF. DNA for the CDR3: TGTGCCAGTGGACAGGGGCGGACAGATACGCAGTATTTT.